A selection of T cell receptor beta chains follows, all from one sample in a study of T cells in localized non-small cell lung cancer. Sequencing was performed with immunoSEQ multiplex PCR; in TCRdb, only in-frame clones are kept and a portion is missing. Among tens of thousands of clones, about nine tenths were seen once, and the ten largest hold roughly 2.6%. This material consisted of peripheral blood, taken before any cancer treatment. These receptors originate from a female donor older than 55 with stage I squamous cell lung carcinoma. Both conserved end residues are trimmed from each CDR3. Fields, in order: V gene, CDR3 protein.

v_gene: TRBV6-5; CDR3aa: ASSPQDRPPYGYT
v_gene: TRBV7-6; CDR3aa: ASSQKTGGSGNTIY
v_gene: TRBV5-1; CDR3aa: ASSSAFGGPGYEQY
v_gene: TRBV5-4; CDR3aa: ASSATLGTQY
v_gene: TRBV29-1; CDR3aa: SVRDHEQY
v_gene: TRBV9; CDR3aa: ASGPGDMNTEAF
v_gene: TRBV28; CDR3aa: ASSLGGYAGELF
v_gene: TRBV23-1; CDR3aa: ASSQQGQGGTYEQY
v_gene: TRBV7-2; CDR3aa: ASSPSGRAYEQY
v_gene: TRBV10-2; CDR3aa: ASKIAGGETQY
v_gene: TRBV4-2; CDR3aa: ASSQGATSGSETQY
v_gene: TRBV2; CDR3aa: ASSEAVPTFNEQF
v_gene: TRBV6-4; CDR3aa: AAWGDSKIPNQPQH
v_gene: TRBV6-6; CDR3aa: ASSYRPRTDTQY
v_gene: TRBV7-8; CDR3aa: ASSLPGPNTEAF
v_gene: TRBV25-1; CDR3aa: ASSEPGQAIYEQY
v_gene: TRBV10-1; CDR3aa: ASSEGSYNEQF
v_gene: TRBV10-2; CDR3aa: ASSESVGALGEKLF
v_gene: TRBV13; CDR3aa: ASSFRPGQGRAEQF
v_gene: TRBV2; CDR3aa: ASSQGRAGSTDTQY
v_gene: TRBV19; CDR3aa: ASSIQAGGRYEQF
v_gene: TRBV19; CDR3aa: ASKARRDYEKLF
v_gene: TRBV30; CDR3aa: AWRMGPSTDTQY
v_gene: TRBV18; CDR3aa: ASSPDRRSSTDTQY
v_gene: TRBV5-6; CDR3aa: ASSLAPTDEKLF
v_gene: TRBV30; CDR3aa: AWSVRGGDRVSQPQH
v_gene: TRBV21-1; CDR3aa: ALLPERLGSQPQH
v_gene: TRBV19; CDR3aa: ASTTRDNQPQH
v_gene: TRBV27; CDR3aa: AVKGWSSYNEQF
v_gene: TRBV29-1; CDR3aa: SATDRGSNYGYT
v_gene: TRBV27; CDR3aa: ASSYKIGLAGRTSSYNEQF
v_gene: TRBV4-3; CDR3aa: ASSRLAGTYNEQF
v_gene: TRBV18; CDR3aa: ASSPSGRNEQF
v_gene: TRBV7-2; CDR3aa: ASSPGTTPPDTQY
v_gene: TRBV7-7; CDR3aa: ASTLIPGVRETQY
v_gene: TRBV2; CDR3aa: ASSSGTASTDTQY
v_gene: TRBV10-3; CDR3aa: AISRLHRGNISTGYT
v_gene: TRBV7-2; CDR3aa: ASSLSRADTQY
v_gene: TRBV5-1; CDR3aa: ASSSGVLETQY
v_gene: TRBV12-5; CDR3aa: ASGLEYTDTQY
v_gene: TRBV30; CDR3aa: AWSVGGRGLDTQY
v_gene: TRBV29-1; CDR3aa: SVGQGNYGYT
v_gene: TRBV7-8; CDR3aa: ASSFRRTGKTEAF
v_gene: TRBV21-1; CDR3aa: ASILLAGLYEQY
v_gene: TRBV11-1; CDR3aa: ASSPRPGPGELF
v_gene: TRBV14; CDR3aa: ASSPGTGALNTEAF
v_gene: TRBV21-1; CDR3aa: ASSKRSGSSSGELF
v_gene: TRBV11-2; CDR3aa: ASSFPGQGNQPQH
v_gene: TRBV7-3; CDR3aa: ASSYTGGYEQY
v_gene: TRBV7-2; CDR3aa: ASSLAYSPAYNEQF
v_gene: TRBV5-1; CDR3aa: ASSLVPGAQETQY